The 15 T cell receptor beta chains reported below all come from one sample, sequenced in a study of OX40 agonist ivuxolimab in advanced cancers. Using immunoSEQ multiplex PCR, the repertoire was profiled, and TCRdb retains in-frame clones only, with some absent. The sample has 70,000 to 80,000 clones, approximately 90% seen once. The sequences come from CD4+ or CD8+ T cells sorted from blood, collected in a trial of the OX40 agonist ivuxolimab. The source is an adult with an advanced solid tumor such as melanoma, head and neck, liver or kidney cancer.

This rearrangement joins TRBV19 to TRBJ2-7; 9 bases map to TRBD1. The CDR3 covers 16 residues. Germline CDR1 is LNHDA and CDR2 is SQIVND (reference sequence). After removal of 5 bases from V and 2 bases from J, the junction contained 10 bases not matched to a gene. CDR3 nucleotides: TGTGCCAGTAGTTTCACCGGGGACAGGGCAACCTACGAGCAGTACTTC. Translated, it gives CASSFTGDRATYEQYF.

The rearrangement joins TRBV5-4 to TRBJ1-2; possibly TRBD1 for D (5 bases). The length of the CDR3 is 17 residues. Germline CDR1 reads SGHNT; CDR2 reads YYREEE (reference sequence). The V and J ends lost 4 bases and 6 bases respectively, with 25 bases between them. The CDR3 DNA follows: TGTGCCAGCAGCCCCCTGGGCAGGGAGATCACTCTGGATGGCTACACCTTC. It translates to CASSPLGREITLDGYTF.

CDR3 sequence: CSVESWGDTQYF. For the CDR3, the DNA is TGCAGCGTTGAATCTTGGGGGGATACGCAGTATTTT. This sequence joins TRBV29-1 and TRBJ2-3; D is perhaps TRBD1 or TRBD2 (5 bases each). The ends were cut back, 2 bases at V and 6 bases at J, with 9 bases in the middle. The CDR3 covers 12 residues. Germline V gene lookup returns CDR1 SQVTM and CDR2 ANQGSEA.

This clone has just one count. The chain recombines TRBV11-2 with TRBJ1-3; D ambiguous. CDR1 is SGHAT, CDR2 FQNNGV, per germline. This CDR3 spans 15 amino acids. The V end was cut by 2 bases, the J end by 1 base, with 9 bases between. This CDR3 is CASSLTGKSGNTIYF. CDR3 nucleotides: TGTGCCAGCAGCTTAACGGGGAAGTCTGGAAACACCATATATTTT. Together with reference TRBV11-2 and TRBJ1-3, the CDR3 gives the full variable domain: EAGVAQSPRYKIIEKRQSVAFWCNPISGHATLYWYQQILGQGPKLLIQFQNNGVVDDSQLPKDRFSAERLKGVDSTLKIQPAKLEDSAVYLCASSLTGKSGNTIYFGEGSWLTVV.

The chain carries TRBV29-1 and TRBJ1-2; 10 bases agree with TRBD1. The CDR3 has 15 amino acids. Germline V gene data show CDR1 as SQVTM and CDR2 as ANQGSEA. The ends lost 4 bases at V and 1 base at J; junction bases unmatched: 6. The DNA for the CDR3 is TGCAGCGTTGGGGGCGGACAGGGGGATAACTATGGCTACACCTTC. Encoded protein: CSVGGGQGDNYGYTF.

Written as DNA, the CDR3 is TGTGCCAGCAGCTCCGACCCGACTAGCGGGAGGGCCGAGGTAGATACGCAGTATTTT. As protein: CASSSDPTSGRAEVDTQYF. The chain carries TRBV13 and TRBJ2-3; 14 bases are a match to TRBD2. J gave up 5 bases and V 4 bases, and 14 bases lay outside the gene matches. The length of the CDR3 is 19 residues. Germline assignment: CDR1 PRHDT and CDR2 FYEKMQ (reference sequence). Supplemented by reference TRBV13 and TRBJ2-3, the full variable domain reads AAGVIQSPRHLIKEKRETATLKCYPIPRHDTVYWYQQGPGQDPQFLISFYEKMQSDKGSIPDRFSAQQFSDYHSELNMSSLELGDSALYFCASSSDPTSGRAEVDTQYFGPGTRLTVL.

The chain is built from TRBV7-9 and TRBJ1-2; TRBD1 might be the D (5 bases). The CDR3 consists of 15 residues. With 0 bases removed from V and 8 bases from J, the gap between germline ends came to 16 bases. CDR1 and CDR2 (germline): SEHNR, FQNEAQ (reference sequence). Here the CDR3 reads CASSLAQDSAQGYTF. DNA of the CDR3: TGTGCCAGCAGCTTAGCACAGGACTCAGCCCAAGGCTACACCTTC.

This chain links TRBV7-9 with TRBJ1-4; 8 bases match TRBD1. The CDR3 consists of 15 residues. Per germline, CDR1 SEHNR and CDR2 FQNEAQ (reference sequence). V dropped 3 bases and J dropped 7; count of bases not matched to a gene: 7. CDR3 loop: CASSFPGRGPEKLFF. The CDR3 DNA is TGTGCCAGCAGCTTCCCTGGCAGGGGGCCTGAAAAACTGTTTTTT.

V usage is TRBV13 and J usage is TRBJ2-3; D remains ambiguous. Per germline, CDR1 PRHDT and CDR2 FYEKMQ (reference sequence). The V gene lost 5 bases and the J gene lost 5 bases, with 8 bases spanning the gap. The CDR3 consists of 12 residues. In DNA, the CDR3 is TGTGCCAGCAGCCCAAACGGAGATACGCAGTATTTT. Its translation: CASSPNGDTQYF.

CDR3 sequence: CASSLGLAGDVGELFF. The CDR3 DNA reads TGTGCCAGCAGCTTGGGACTAGCGGGAGATGTCGGGGAGCTGTTTTTT. The rearrangement links TRBV7-9 to TRBJ2-2, with TRBD2 identical over 14 bases. This CDR3 spans 16 amino acids. With 3 bases clipped from V and 7 bases from J, the junction kept 4 bases outside the gene matches. Germline values: CDR1 SEHNR, CDR2 FQNEAQ (reference sequence).

This clone has more than one count but fewer than ten. In nucleotides, the CDR3 is TGCGCCAGCAGCCAAGATCGAATCCCACACACGGGGGGCACTGAAGCTTTCTTT. This sequence encodes CASSQDRIPHTGGTEAFF. This chain joins TRBV4-3 and TRBJ1-1; a possible D gene is TRBD1 (5 bases). CDR3 size: 18 residues. Deletions cut 0 bases from V and 4 bases from J, with 21 bases between. Germline-derived CDR1 and CDR2 are LGHNA and YSLEER.

The rearrangement links TRBV11-2 to TRBJ2-3; 12 bases map to TRBD2. The V and J ends lost 6 bases and 0 bases, in that order; junction bases with no gene match: 4. CDR1 and CDR2 (germline): SGHAT, FQNNGV. The CDR3 is 16 residues long. CDR3 coding DNA: TGTGCCAGCAGTTACGGACTAGCGGGAAGCACAGATACGCAGTATTTT. This codes for CASSYGLAGSTDTQYF.

This sequence joins TRBV18 and TRBJ1-5; no clear D gene. This CDR3 comprises 12 residues. CDR1 is KGHSH and CDR2 is LQKENI in the germline V gene. The V gene lost 5 bases and the J gene lost 5 bases, with 7 bases spanning the gap. Here the CDR3 reads CASSNWDQPQHF. The CDR3 region has the DNA TGTGCCAGCTCAAATTGGGATCAGCCCCAGCATTTT. The full variable domain, rest sourced from reference TRBV18 and TRBJ1-5, is NAGVMQNPRHLVRRRGQEARLRCSPMKGHSHVYWYRQLPEEGLKFMVYLQKENIIDESGMPKERFSAEFPKEGPSILRIQQVVRGDSAAYFCASSNWDQPQHFGDGTRLSIL.

This clone has just a few counts. The CDR3 sequence: CASSPGMTYNEQFF. In DNA, the CDR3 is TGTGCCAGCAGCCCAGGGATGACCTACAATGAGCAGTTCTTC. The J gene is TRBJ2-1, the V gene TRBV5-8; D might be TRBD1 (5 bases). Trimming left V 4 bases short and J 2 bases short, with 10 bases between. There are 14 residues in the CDR3. From germline, CDR1 is SGHTS and CDR2 YDEGEE.

This chain links TRBV6-5 with TRBJ1-1; 8 bases match TRBD1. This CDR3 comprises 14 residues. The J segment lost 4 bases and the V segment lost 6 bases, leaving 7 bases of the junction unmatched. Germline V gene lookup returns CDR1 MNHEY and CDR2 SVGAGI. The CDR3: CASSLDRGFTEAFF. CDR3 in DNA: TGTGCCAGCAGCCTTGACAGGGGATTCACTGAAGCTTTCTTT.